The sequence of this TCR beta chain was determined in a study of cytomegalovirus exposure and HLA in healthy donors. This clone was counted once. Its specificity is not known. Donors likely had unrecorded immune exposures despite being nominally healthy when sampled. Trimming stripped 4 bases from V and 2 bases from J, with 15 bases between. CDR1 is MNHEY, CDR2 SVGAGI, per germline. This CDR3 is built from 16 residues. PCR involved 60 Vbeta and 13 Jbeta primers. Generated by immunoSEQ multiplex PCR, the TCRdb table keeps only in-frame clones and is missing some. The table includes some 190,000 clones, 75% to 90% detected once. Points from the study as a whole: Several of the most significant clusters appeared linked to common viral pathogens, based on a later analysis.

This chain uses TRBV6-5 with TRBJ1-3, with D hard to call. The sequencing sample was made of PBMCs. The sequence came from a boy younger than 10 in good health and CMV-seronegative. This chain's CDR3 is CASSLDPSSAGNTIYF. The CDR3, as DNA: TGTGCCAGCAGTTTAGACCCCTCAAGCGCTGGAAACACCATATATTTT.